Sequencing of this TCR beta chain was carried out in a study of T-cell reconstitution after alpha-beta-depleted transplantation in children. General study findings and limits: The study reportedly traced alpha-beta T cells about two months after transplant to several hundred expanded graft clones. High day-60 TCRbeta diversity in some patients came from surviving recipient T cells and thymic progenitors. Once a year had passed after transplant, T-cell counts and diversity came mostly from newly produced T cells.

Note on this clonotype: The antigen is unknown.

Preparation of the TCRbeta library involved a method that used unique molecular identifiers. MiXCR, applied by TCRdb to the PCR reads, yields one record per CDR3 protein. In the table there are 80,000 to 100,000 distinct CDR3 sequences, 23% of which are singletons. Looked up from germline, CDR1 is MNHEY and CDR2 is SVGEGT. CDR3 length equals 13 residues. V gave up 8 bases and J gave up 6 bases; unmatched junction bases: 5. The starting material was PBMCs, obtained before TCRalphabeta/CD19-depleted stem cell transplant. This clonotype was sampled from a boy between 2 and 15 years old with acute lymphoblastic leukemia, due to receive a stem cell transplant. J is TRBJ2-5 and V is TRBV6-2 or TRBV6-3; 11 nucleotides agree with TRBD2. The CDR3 reads CASGTSGVKTQYF. CDR3 nucleotides: TGTGCCAGCGGGACTAGCGGAGTGAAGACCCAGTACTTC.